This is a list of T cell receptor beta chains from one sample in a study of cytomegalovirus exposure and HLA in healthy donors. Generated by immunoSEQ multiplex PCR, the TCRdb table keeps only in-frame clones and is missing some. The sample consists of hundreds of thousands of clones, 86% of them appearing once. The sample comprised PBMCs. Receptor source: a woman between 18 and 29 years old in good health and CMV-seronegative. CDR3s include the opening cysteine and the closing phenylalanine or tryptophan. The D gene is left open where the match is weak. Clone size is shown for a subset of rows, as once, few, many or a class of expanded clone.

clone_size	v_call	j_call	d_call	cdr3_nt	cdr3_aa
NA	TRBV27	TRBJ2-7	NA	TGTGCCAGCAGTCCCTCGGGAGCCGGACCTTCTGGCGAGCAGTACTTC	CASSPSGAGPSGEQYF
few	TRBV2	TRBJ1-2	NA	TGTGCCAGCAGTGAAGTGGGAGACCTCTATGGCTACACCTTC	CASSEVGDLYGYTF
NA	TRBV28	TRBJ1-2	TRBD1	TGTGCCAGCAGAACCGGGACAGCCTATGGCTACACCTTC	CASRTGTAYGYTF
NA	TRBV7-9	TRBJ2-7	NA	TGTGCCAGCAGCTTGGGCAGCCTTTCTTACGAGCAGTACTTC	CASSLGSLSYEQYF
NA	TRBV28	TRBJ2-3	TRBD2	TGTGCCAGCAGTTTCGGCGGGGGGGCAGATACGCAGTATTTT	CASSFGGGADTQYF
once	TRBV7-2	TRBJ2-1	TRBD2	TGTGCCAGCAGCTGGACTAGCGGGGCGTCCCGAGAGCAGTTCTTC	CASSWTSGASREQFF
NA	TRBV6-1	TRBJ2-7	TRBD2	TGTGCCAGCACTACTTCCCGGGGGGGTTTCTACGAGCAGTACTTC	CASTTSRGGFYEQYF
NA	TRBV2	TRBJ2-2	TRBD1	TGTGCCAGCAGGGCCGGACAGGGTTTGGCGGAGCTGTTTTTT	CASRAGQGLAELFF
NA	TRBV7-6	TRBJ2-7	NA	TGTGCCAGCAGCTCCTCGCTAGCGCAATCCTACGAGCAGTACTTC	CASSSSLAQSYEQYF
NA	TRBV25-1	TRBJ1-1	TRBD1	TGTGCCAGCAGTGAACAGGGGGCGTGGAACACTGAAGCTTTCTTT	CASSEQGAWNTEAFF
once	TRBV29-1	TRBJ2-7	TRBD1	TGCAGCGTGCTTTACATGTCGGACAGGTCCTACGAGCAGTACTTC	CSVLYMSDRSYEQYF
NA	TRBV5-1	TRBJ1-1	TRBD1	TGCGCCAGCAGCGTGGACAGGAGCGGGGGGAACACTGAAGCTTTCTTT	CASSVDRSGGNTEAFF
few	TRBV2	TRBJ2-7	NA	TGTGCCAGCATCCCCCGGGGTGGGACCTACGAGCAGTACTTC	CASIPRGGTYEQYF
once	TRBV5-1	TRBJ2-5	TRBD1	TGCGCCAGCAGCTTGGCACGGACAGGGTTAGAGACCCAGTACTTC	CASSLARTGLETQYF
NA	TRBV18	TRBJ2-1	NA	TGTGCCAGCTCAGCAGGGTACAATGAGCAGTTCTTC	CASSAGYNEQFF
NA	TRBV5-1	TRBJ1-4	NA	TGCGCCAGCAGCTTGGACAGCCCGACGTGGGCAACTAATGAAAAACTGTTTTTT	CASSLDSPTWATNEKLFF
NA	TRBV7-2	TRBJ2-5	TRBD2	TGTGCCAGCAGCTTCGGGGGGGCACATTTCAGCGAAGAGACCCAGTACTTC	CASSFGGAHFSEETQYF
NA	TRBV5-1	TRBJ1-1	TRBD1	TGCGCCAGCAGCTTGGGGCCGGGACAGGGGGCTGAAGCTTTCTTT	CASSLGPGQGAEAFF
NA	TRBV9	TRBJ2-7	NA	TGTGTTACCCCCTGGGCAGGGTCTCGCGAGCAGTACTTC	CVTPWAGSREQYF
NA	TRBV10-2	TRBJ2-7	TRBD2	TGCGCCAGCAGTGAAGGACTAGCGGGGCCCTACGAGCAGTACTTC	CASSEGLAGPYEQYF
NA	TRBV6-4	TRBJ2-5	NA	TGTGCCAGCATAAGTAATCGGCCAGGGTGGAAGACCCAGTACTTC	CASISNRPGWKTQYF
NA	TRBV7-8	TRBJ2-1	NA	TGTGCCAGCAGAATCCAGGGGGGCTCCTACAATGAGCAGTTCTTC	CASRIQGGSYNEQFF
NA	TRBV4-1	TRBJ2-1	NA	TGCGCCAGCAGCCAACCTGCCCGGGACACAAAGAGGGGGCAGTTCTTC	CASSQPARDTKRGQFF
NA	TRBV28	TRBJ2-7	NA	TGTGCCAGCAAGGGGGGGCTAGCCGGTTACGAGCAGTACTTC	CASKGGLAGYEQYF
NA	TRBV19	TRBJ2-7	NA	TGTGCCAGTAGTAAAGGTTTAACGAGGGACGAGCAGTACTTC	CASSKGLTRDEQYF
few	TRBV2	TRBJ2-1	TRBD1	TGTGCCAGCAATCCCAGGGACAGCAATGAGCAGTTCTTC	CASNPRDSNEQFF
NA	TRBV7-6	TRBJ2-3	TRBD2	TGTGCCAGCAGCTTACTAGCGGATATTAGCACAGATACGCAGTATTTT	CASSLLADISTDTQYF
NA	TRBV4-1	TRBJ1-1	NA	TGCGCCAGCAGCCTCCAGCGGGAGATAAACACTGAAGCTTTCTTT	CASSLQREINTEAFF
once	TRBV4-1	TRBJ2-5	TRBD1	TGCGCCAGCAGCCCTGGACAGGGAGGAGAGACCCAGTACTTC	CASSPGQGGETQYF
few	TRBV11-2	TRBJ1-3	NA	TGTGCCAGCAGCTCCTCCATACTCTCTGGAAACACCATATATTTT	CASSSSILSGNTIYF
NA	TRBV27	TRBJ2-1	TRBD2	TGTGCCAGCAGTTTAATAATGGCTAGCGGTGCGTACAATGAGCAGTTCTTC	CASSLIMASGAYNEQFF
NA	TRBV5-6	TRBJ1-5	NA	TGTGCCAGCAGCTTGGGCGGGCTCAATCAGCCCCAGCATTTT	CASSLGGLNQPQHF
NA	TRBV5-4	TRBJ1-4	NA	TGTGCCAGCAGCTTGGCCTCCGACAGCCAAAATGAAAAACTGTTTTTT	CASSLASDSQNEKLFF
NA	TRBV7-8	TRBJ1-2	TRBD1	TGTGCCAGCAGCTTGGGACAGGGCTGGGTCGGTGGCTACACCTTC	CASSLGQGWVGGYTF
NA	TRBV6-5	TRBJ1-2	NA	TGTGCCAGCAGCGACAGGAGATCCTATGGCTACACCTTC	CASSDRRSYGYTF
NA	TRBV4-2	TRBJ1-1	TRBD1	TGTGCCAGCAGCCAGGGGAGACAGGGGACCAGTGAAGCTTTCTTT	CASSQGRQGTSEAFF
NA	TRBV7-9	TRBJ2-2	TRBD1	TGTGCCAGCAGCCGACAGGGGTCCGGGGAGCTGTTTTTT	CASSRQGSGELFF
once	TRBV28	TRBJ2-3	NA	TGTGCCAGCAGTCGATTGGGTCCGGGAGTGGCCACAGATACGCAGTATTTT	CASSRLGPGVATDTQYF
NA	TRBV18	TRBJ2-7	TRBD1	TGTGCCAGCTCACGACGCGGGACAGGGGTCTTCGAGCAGTACTTC	CASSRRGTGVFEQYF
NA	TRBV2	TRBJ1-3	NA	TGTGCCAGCCAGCAGGGATCCGGAAACACCATATATTTT	CASQQGSGNTIYF
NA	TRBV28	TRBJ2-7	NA	TGTGCCAGCAGTTTATCCAGGCCCCGCTACGAGCAGTACTTC	CASSLSRPRYEQYF
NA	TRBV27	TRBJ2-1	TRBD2	TGTGCCAGCAGTTCCGGACTAGCGGGAGTGTACAATGAGCAGTTCTTC	CASSSGLAGVYNEQFF
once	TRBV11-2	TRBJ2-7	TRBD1	TGTGCCAGCAGCTTAGCGGGACAGGGATACGAGCAGTACTTC	CASSLAGQGYEQYF
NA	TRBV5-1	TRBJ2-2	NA	TGCGCCAGCAGCTTGGCGGGTTATGCGTACACCGGGGAGCTGTTTTTT	CASSLAGYAYTGELFF
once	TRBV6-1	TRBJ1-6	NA	TGTGCCAGCAGTGAAGGCGGGTGGGGTAGGTCCTATAATTCACCCCTCCACTTT	CASSEGGWGRSYNSPLHF
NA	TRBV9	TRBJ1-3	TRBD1	TGTGCCAGCACTTCGGACAGGGAGGTTAACGCAGGAAACACCATATATTTT	CASTSDREVNAGNTIYF
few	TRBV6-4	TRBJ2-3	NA	TGTGCCAGCAGTGAAAGCGGTAGCACAGATACGCAGTATTTT	CASSESGSTDTQYF
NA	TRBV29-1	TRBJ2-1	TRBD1	TGCAGCGCCCGGACAGGGAACGGGGATGTTAATGAGCAGTTCTTC	CSARTGNGDVNEQFF
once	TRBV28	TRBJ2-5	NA	TGTGCCAGCAGTTTAAGGCCCGGGGCCCAGTACTTC	CASSLRPGAQYF
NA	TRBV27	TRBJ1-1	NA	TGTGCCAGCAGCCCCTTGGGGGCGGCCACTGAAGCTTTCTTT	CASSPLGAATEAFF
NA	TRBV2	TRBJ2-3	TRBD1	TGTGCCAGCCTGCGAAGACAGGGGGCGCCGGGACTAGTCACAGATACGCAGTATTTT	CASLRRQGAPGLVTDTQYF
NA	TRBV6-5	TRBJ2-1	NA	TGTGCCAGCAGTCCCCGGGGGAGCTCCTACAATGAGCAGTTCTTC	CASSPRGSSYNEQFF
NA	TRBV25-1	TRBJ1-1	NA	TGTGCCAGCAGTGAATGGGGCAATGAAGCTTTCTTT	CASSEWGNEAFF